One sample yielded the 23 T cell receptor beta chains listed below, sequenced in a study of neurological immune-mediated disorders. Time point in this sample: longitudinal time-point 2. A single record per CDR3 protein comes from TCRdb applying MiXCR to the 5' RACE reads. The sample yields under 100,000 distinct CDR3 sequences, less than 15% seen once. Sequencing input: PBMCs. The receptor source for this set is a female donor with HTLV-1-associated myelopathy (HAM/TSP).

The V and J genes are TRBV18 and TRBJ2-7; TRBD1 matches at 11 bases. CDR1 and CDR2 from the germline V gene are KGHSH and LQKENI. The junction had 11 bases not matched to a gene; V was cut back by 8 bases and J by 5 bases. The CDR3 has 15 residues. This CDR3 reads CASGRTGGVLNEQYF. The DNA for the CDR3 is TGTGCCAGCGGACGGACAGGGGGCGTTCTAAACGAGCAGTACTTC.

The V call is TRBV20-1, the J call TRBJ2-7, with D possibly being TRBD1 (6 bases). The CDR3 is 12 amino acids. Germline-derived CDR1 and CDR2 are DFQATT and SNEGSKA (reference sequence). The V end was cut by 8 bases, the J end by 7 bases, with 18 bases between. Here the CDR3 reads CSSKYRVREQYF. The CDR3 nucleotides are TGCAGTTCTAAATACAGGGTGCGAGAGCAGTACTTC.

This clonotype was observed many times. The chain employs TRBV5-1 and TRBJ2-7, with 7 nucleotides matching TRBD1. With V trimmed by 4 bases and J by 5 bases, 3 bases remained unmatched. CDR1 and CDR2 from the germline V gene are SGHRS and YFSETQ. This CDR3 is 12 amino acids long. CDR3: CASSLDRDEQYF. The CDR3 nucleotides read TGCGCCAGCAGCCTCGACAGGGACGAGCAGTACTTC.

This clonotype was counted only a few times. This chain links TRBV7-9 with TRBJ2-3; D gene ambiguous. The length of the CDR3 is 14 residues. Trimming took 1 base from V and 6 from J, leaving 11 bases between them. CDR1 and CDR2 (germline): SEHNR, FQNEAQ (reference sequence). The CDR3 sequence is CASSLEYRLDTQYF. DNA of the CDR3: TGTGCCAGCAGCTTAGAGTATCGTTTGGATACGCAGTATTTT.

V gene TRBV30 combines with J gene TRBJ2-6; 9 bases line up with TRBD1. Germline CDR1 reads GTSNPN; CDR2 reads SVGIG (reference sequence). The CDR3 is 17 amino acids. Losses at the gene ends were 5 bases for V and 7 bases for J; bases not matched to a gene: 15. For the CDR3, the DNA is TGTGCCTGGGCCACAGGGGGCGCGGGAGACGGTGCCAACGTCCTGACTTTC. This gives the protein CAWATGGAGDGANVLTF.

This clonotype was counted ten times or more. CDR3 residues: CASSLGQGFQETQYF. The CDR3 DNA reads TGCGCCAGCAGCTTGGGACAGGGATTCCAAGAGACCCAGTACTTC. V and J are TRBV5-1 and TRBJ2-5; 7 nucleotides match TRBD1. Per the germline V gene, CDR1 is SGHRS and CDR2 is YFSETQ. There are 15 residues in the CDR3. Trimming took 0 bases from V and 1 from J; bases not matched to a gene: 3.

This clonotype was observed at least ten times. The chain recombines TRBV12-3 or TRBV12-4 with TRBJ2-6; no clear D. V lost 3 bases and J 13 bases, leaving 10 bases between the germline ends. The CDR3 consists of 12 residues. The CDR3 DNA reads as TGTGCCAGCAGTTTGGGGTCGCAAGTCCTGACTTTC. This translates into CASSLGSQVLTF.

This clonotype was found many times. The genes are TRBV20-1 and TRBJ2-1; 10 bases align to TRBD2. The germline V gene has CDR1 DFQATT and CDR2 SNEGSKA (reference sequence). The CDR3 consists of 16 residues. V shed 6 bases, J shed 2 bases, and the junction held 10 bases outside the gene matches. The chain's CDR3 is CSADEQAGGPYNEQFF. The CDR3, as DNA: TGCAGTGCCGATGAACAAGCGGGGGGGCCCTACAATGAGCAGTTCTTC.

This clonotype occurred many times. This chain connects TRBV5-1 to TRBJ2-3; 7 bases map to TRBD1. The CDR3 loop spans 16 amino acids. The germline V gene encodes CDR1 SGHRS and CDR2 YFSETQ. Trimming removed 3 bases from V and 3 bases from J; junction bases left unmatched: 10. The CDR3 here is CASSSGTDRSTDTQYF. The CDR3 DNA reads as TGCGCCAGCAGCTCAGGGACAGACCGCTCAACAGATACGCAGTATTTT. The entire variable domain, with the rest obtained from reference TRBV5-1 and TRBJ2-3, is as follows: KAGVTQTPRYLIKTRGQQVTLSCSPISGHRSVSWYQQTPGQGLQFLFEYFSETQRNKGNFPGRFSGRQFSNSRSEMNVSTLELGDSALYLCASSSGTDRSTDTQYFGPGTRLTVL.

This clonotype was found many times. The rearrangement uses TRBV5-1 and TRBJ2-6, with TRBD2 as a possible D gene (7 bases). This CDR3 has 17 amino acids. Germline lookup yields CDR1 SGHRS and CDR2 YFSETQ. Trimming removed 4 bases from V and 0 bases from J, with 14 bases in between. The chain's CDR3 is CASSQTGGRSGANVLTF. DNA for the CDR3: TGCGCCAGCAGCCAAACCGGGGGGCGCTCTGGGGCCAACGTCCTGACTTTC.

The sample holds many counts of this clonotype. This sequence joins TRBV5-1 and TRBJ2-6; unclear D gene. Trimming took off 4 bases at V and 0 bases at J, with 5 bases between the two ends. Per germline, CDR1 SGHRS and CDR2 YFSETQ. This CDR3 comprises 14 residues. CDR3 DNA sequence: TGCGCCAGCAGCCAGCCCTCTGGGGCCAACGTCCTGACTTTC. Its protein is CASSQPSGANVLTF.

This rearrangement joins TRBV7-2 to TRBJ2-4; 8 nucleotides match TRBD1. The CDR3 spans 14 residues. CDR1 and CDR2 (germline): SGHTA, FQGNSA. V lost 5 bases and J lost 8; bases outside the gene matches: 8. CDR3 coding DNA: TGTGCCAGCAGCCCAGGACAGGGCGGGGACATTCAGTACTTC. Protein: CASSPGQGGDIQYF.

This clonotype was picked up many times. The chain employs TRBV27 and TRBJ2-1, with TRBD2 identical over 12 bases. Unmatched junction bases numbered 3, after V lost 5 bases and J lost 4 bases. Germline values: CDR1 MNHEY, CDR2 SMNVEV (reference sequence). The CDR3 runs to 15 residues. The CDR3 nucleotides are TGTGCCAGCAGTCTGACTAGCGGGGGATACAATGAGCAGTTCTTC. This encodes CASSLTSGGYNEQFF.

The table lists this clonotype with many counts. This chain joins TRBV2 and TRBJ2-2; D may be TRBD1 (6 bases). CDR3 length equals 14 residues. Trimming took off 6 bases at V and 3 bases at J, with 11 bases between the two ends. CDR1 is SNHLY, CDR2 FYNNEI, per germline. CDR3 in amino acids: CASRGDTYTGELFF. The DNA for the CDR3 is TGTGCCAGCAGGGGGGACACGTACACCGGGGAGCTGTTTTTT.

This clonotype was detected many times. This chain's CDR3 is CASSATYNSPLHF. CDR3 in DNA: TGTGCCAGCAGCGCTACTTATAATTCACCCCTCCACTTT. The genes are TRBV21-1 and TRBJ1-6. TRBV21-1 is a pseudogene locus. The CDR3 is 13 residues long.

This clonotype came up a few times. The chain couples TRBV30 to TRBJ2-2, with TRBD1 identical over 8 bases. Trimming cost V 4 bases and J 0 bases; bases outside gene matches: 1. The CDR3 runs 14 residues. From germline, CDR1 is GTSNPN and CDR2 SVGIG (reference sequence). CDR3 region: CAWTGGANTGELFF. The CDR3 bases are TGTGCCTGGACAGGGGGCGCGAACACCGGGGAGCTGTTTTTT.

This clonotype was seen repeatedly, ten times or more. This chain connects TRBV20-1 to TRBJ2-7, with D tentatively TRBD2 (6 bases). V lost 4 bases to trimming and J lost 0 bases, with 13 bases between them. The CDR3 loop spans 14 amino acids. Looked up from germline, CDR1 is DFQATT and CDR2 is SNEGSKA (reference sequence). CDR3 in DNA: TGCAGTGCTACCGGGACTCCTAGCTCCTACGAGCAGTACTTC. Encoded protein: CSATGTPSSYEQYF.

This clonotype appeared a few times. The chain recombines TRBV7-2 with TRBJ2-5; D remains ambiguous. The germline V and J ends were trimmed by 7 bases and 5 bases, with 17 bases remaining between them. In germline, CDR1 is SGHTA, CDR2 FQGNSA. The CDR3 totals 14 residues. CDR3: CASTSTGPLETQYF. The CDR3 region has the DNA TGTGCCAGCACCTCTACGGGTCCGTTGGAGACCCAGTACTTC.

There are many counts of this clonotype. One end of the junction fails to match germline, which may point to a read error. The chain links TRBV28 to TRBJ1-2; the D gene is possibly TRBD1 (6 bases). In germline, CDR1 is MDHEN, CDR2 SYDVKM. The CDR3 is 13 amino acids. The chain's CDR3 is CASTGGRGYGYTF. For the CDR3, the DNA is TGTGCGAGCACCGGGGGGCGCGGGTATGGCTACACCTTC.

This clonotype was counted ten times or more. V is TRBV5-1 and J is TRBJ2-1; 8 nucleotides agree with TRBD1. Germline CDR1 SGHRS, CDR2 YFSETQ. The J segment lost 7 bases and the V segment lost 4 bases, leaving 10 bases of the junction unmatched. The CDR3 is 15 residues long. CDR3 sequence (DNA): TGCGCCAGCAGCCCACAGGGGGTAAGAACGAATGAGCAGTTCTTC. Its translation: CASSPQGVRTNEQFF.

The table lists this clonotype with many counts. The chain uses TRBV5-1 and TRBJ2-3, with TRBD1 as a possible D gene (5 bases). The CDR3 runs to 13 residues. Looked up from germline, CDR1 is SGHRS and CDR2 is YFSETQ. Trimming cost V 4 bases and J 1 base, with 7 bases left between them. CDR3: CASSQTGTDTQYF. In DNA, the CDR3 is TGCGCCAGCAGCCAGACAGGCACAGATACGCAGTATTTT.

The genes are TRBV7-8 and TRBJ2-7; 7 bases are a match to TRBD2. With 5 bases clipped from V and 2 bases from J, the junction kept 3 bases outside the gene matches. This CDR3 is built from 13 residues. The germline gives CDR1 SGHVS, CDR2 FQNEAQ. CDR3: CASSRGTTYEQYF. CDR3 in DNA: TGTGCCAGCAGCCGTGGGACTACCTACGAGCAGTACTTC.

The sample holds a few counts of this clonotype. V is TRBV20-1 and J is TRBJ2-5; perhaps D is TRBD1 or TRBD2 (6 bases each). Trimming removed 6 bases at V and 5 bases at J, with 13 bases between. The germline gives CDR1 DFQATT, CDR2 SNEGSKA (reference sequence). This CDR3 spans 12 amino acids. In DNA, the CDR3 is TGCAGTGCCGGGGGACATGGGGAGACCCAGTACTTC. Translating gives CSAGGHGETQYF.